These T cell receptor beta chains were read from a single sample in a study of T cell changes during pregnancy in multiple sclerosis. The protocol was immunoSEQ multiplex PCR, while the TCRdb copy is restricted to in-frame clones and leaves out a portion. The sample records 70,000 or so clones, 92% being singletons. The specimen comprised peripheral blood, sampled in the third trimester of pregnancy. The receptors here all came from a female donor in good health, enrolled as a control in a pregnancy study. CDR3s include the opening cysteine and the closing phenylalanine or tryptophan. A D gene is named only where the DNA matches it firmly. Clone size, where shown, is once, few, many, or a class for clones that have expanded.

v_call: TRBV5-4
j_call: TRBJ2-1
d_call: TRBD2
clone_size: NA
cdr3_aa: CASSLTTSGRGNEQFF
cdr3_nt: TGTGCCAGCAGCTTGACCACTAGCGGGAGGGGTAATGAGCAGTTCTTC

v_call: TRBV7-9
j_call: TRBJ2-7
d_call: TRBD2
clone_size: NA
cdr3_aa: CASTAKRELEQYF
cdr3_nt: TGTGCCAGCACTGCGAAGCGGGAGCTCGAGCAGTACTTC

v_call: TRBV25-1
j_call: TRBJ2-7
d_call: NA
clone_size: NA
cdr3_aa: CASSGSGSPYEQYF
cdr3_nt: TGTGCCAGCAGTGGGAGCGGGTCCCCCTACGAGCAGTACTTC

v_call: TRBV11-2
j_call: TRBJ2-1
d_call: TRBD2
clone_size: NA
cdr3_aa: CASSLEASGGSSYNEQFF
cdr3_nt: TGTGCCAGCAGCTTAGAGGCTAGCGGGGGCAGCTCCTACAATGAGCAGTTCTTC

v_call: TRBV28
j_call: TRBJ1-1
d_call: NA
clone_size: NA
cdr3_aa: CASSLSGKQAFF
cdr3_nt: TGTGCCAGCAGTTTATCCGGTAAACAAGCTTTCTTT

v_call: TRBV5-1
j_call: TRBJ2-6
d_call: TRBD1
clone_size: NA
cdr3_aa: CASRGTGILSGANVLTF
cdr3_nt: TGCGCCAGCCGCGGGACAGGGATCCTCTCTGGGGCCAACGTCCTGACTTTC

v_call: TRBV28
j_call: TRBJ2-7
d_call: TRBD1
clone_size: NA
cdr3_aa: CASSFPGTGGEQYF
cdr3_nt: TGTGCCAGCAGTTTTCCGGGGACAGGGGGCGAGCAGTACTTC

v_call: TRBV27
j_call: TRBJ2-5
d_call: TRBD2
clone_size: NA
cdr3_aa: CASSLSGTSGRGEETQYF
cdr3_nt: TGTGCCAGCAGTTTATCGGGGACTAGCGGGAGAGGGGAAGAGACCCAGTACTTC

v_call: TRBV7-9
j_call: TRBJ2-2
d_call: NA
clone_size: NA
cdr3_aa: CASRSTNTGELFF
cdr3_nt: TGTGCCAGCAGATCCACGAACACCGGGGAGCTGTTTTTT

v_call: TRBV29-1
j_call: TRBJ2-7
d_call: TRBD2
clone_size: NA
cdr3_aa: CSVEGEAGARYEQYF
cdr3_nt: TGCAGCGTTGAAGGGGAAGCGGGAGCTAGGTACGAGCAGTACTTC

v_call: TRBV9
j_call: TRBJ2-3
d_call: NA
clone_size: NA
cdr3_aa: CASSVGTLYTDTQYF
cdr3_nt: TGTGCCAGCAGCGTAGGGACTCTATACACAGATACGCAGTATTTT

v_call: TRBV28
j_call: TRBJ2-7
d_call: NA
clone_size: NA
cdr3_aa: CATLESRGRGEQYF
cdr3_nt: TGTGCCACCCTCGAAAGTCGGGGTCGGGGCGAGCAGTACTTC

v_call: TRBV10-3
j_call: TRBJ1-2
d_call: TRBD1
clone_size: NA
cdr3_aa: CAISKGTGENGYTF
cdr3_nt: TGTGCCATCAGTAAAGGGACAGGAGAGAATGGCTACACCTTC

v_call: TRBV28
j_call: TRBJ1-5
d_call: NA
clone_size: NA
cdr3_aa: CASSFFGGWGFSNQPQHF
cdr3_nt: TGTGCCAGCAGTTTTTTCGGGGGATGGGGTTTTAGCAATCAGCCCCAGCATTTT

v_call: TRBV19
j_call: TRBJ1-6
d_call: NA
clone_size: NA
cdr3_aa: CATTVGRGSKGSYNSPLHF
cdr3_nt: TGTGCCACCACTGTCGGGCGGGGGAGCAAAGGCTCCTATAATTCACCCCTCCACTTT

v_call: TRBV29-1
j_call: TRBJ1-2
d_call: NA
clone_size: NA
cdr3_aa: CSVTENYGYTF
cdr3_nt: TGCAGCGTTACAGAGAACTATGGCTACACCTTC

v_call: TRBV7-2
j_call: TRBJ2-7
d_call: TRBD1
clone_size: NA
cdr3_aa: CASSLARQGFYLQYF
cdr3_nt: TGTGCCAGCAGCTTGGCACGACAGGGGTTTTACCTGCAGTACTTC

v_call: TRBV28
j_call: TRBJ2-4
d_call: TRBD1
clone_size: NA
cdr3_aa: CASKDRVKNIQYF
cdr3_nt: TGTGCCAGCAAGGACAGGGTTAAAAACATTCAGTACTTC

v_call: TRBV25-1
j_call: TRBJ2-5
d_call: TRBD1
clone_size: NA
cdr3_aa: CASSLKMTGPQETQYF
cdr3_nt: TGTGCCAGCAGCCTAAAAATGACAGGGCCTCAAGAGACCCAGTACTTC

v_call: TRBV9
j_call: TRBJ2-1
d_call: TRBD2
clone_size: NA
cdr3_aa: CASSTGLAGTGEQFF
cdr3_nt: TGTGCCAGCAGCACCGGACTAGCGGGGACGGGTGAGCAGTTCTTC

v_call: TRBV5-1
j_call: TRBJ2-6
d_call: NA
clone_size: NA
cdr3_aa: CASSVTVGARGANVLTF
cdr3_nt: TGCGCCAGCAGCGTCACAGTGGGGGCGAGGGGGGCCAACGTCCTGACTTTC

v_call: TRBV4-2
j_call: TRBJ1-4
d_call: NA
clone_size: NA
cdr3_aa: CASSQENGGSEKLFF
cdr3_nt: TGTGCCAGCAGCCAAGAAAACGGGGGGAGTGAAAAACTGTTTTTT

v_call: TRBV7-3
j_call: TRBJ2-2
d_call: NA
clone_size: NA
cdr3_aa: CASSSGSTGSTGELFF
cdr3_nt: TGTGCCAGCAGCTCGGGAAGTACGGGTTCAACCGGGGAGCTGTTTTTT

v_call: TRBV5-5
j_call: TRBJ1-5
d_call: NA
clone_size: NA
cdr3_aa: CASSLWVGEGQPQHF
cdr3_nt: TGTGCCAGCAGCTTGTGGGTCGGGGAAGGTCAGCCCCAGCATTTT

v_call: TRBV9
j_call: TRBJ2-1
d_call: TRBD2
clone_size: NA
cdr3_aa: CASSVATGTSGLGEQFF
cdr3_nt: TGTGCCAGCAGCGTAGCTACTGGTACTAGCGGGCTTGGTGAGCAGTTCTTC

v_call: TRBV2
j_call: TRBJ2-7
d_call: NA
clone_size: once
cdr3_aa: CASGTGTRITYEQYF
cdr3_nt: TGTGCCAGCGGAACAGGCACCCGAATTACCTACGAGCAGTACTTC

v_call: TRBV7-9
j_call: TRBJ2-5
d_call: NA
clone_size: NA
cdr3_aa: CASSFSETQYF
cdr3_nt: TGTGCCAGCAGCTTCTCGGAGACCCAGTACTTC

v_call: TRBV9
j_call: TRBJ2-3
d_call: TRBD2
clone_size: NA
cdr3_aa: CASSPRGGLAGYTDTQYF
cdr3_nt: TGTGCCAGCAGCCCAAGGGGGGGACTAGCGGGCTATACAGATACGCAGTATTTT

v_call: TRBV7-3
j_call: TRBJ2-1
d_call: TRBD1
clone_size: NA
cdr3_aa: CASSPTGQGTYNEQFF
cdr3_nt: TGTGCCAGCAGCCCCACCGGACAGGGGACCTACAATGAGCAGTTCTTC

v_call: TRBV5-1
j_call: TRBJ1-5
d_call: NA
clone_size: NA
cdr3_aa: CASSLAGDSNQPQHF
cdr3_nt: TGCGCCAGCAGCTTGGCGGGGGATAGCAATCAGCCCCAGCATTTT

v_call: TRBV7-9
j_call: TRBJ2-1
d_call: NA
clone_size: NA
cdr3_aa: CASSSPTGLDNEQFF
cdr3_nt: TGTGCCAGCAGCTCCCCTACGGGACTGGACAATGAGCAGTTCTTC

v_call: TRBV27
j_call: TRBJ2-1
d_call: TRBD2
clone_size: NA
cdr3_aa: CASSFKAGPYNEQFF
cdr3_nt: TGTGCCAGCAGTTTCAAAGCGGGACCCTACAATGAGCAGTTCTTC

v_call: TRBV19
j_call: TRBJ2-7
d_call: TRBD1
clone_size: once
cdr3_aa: CASSGTGSREQYF
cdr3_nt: TGTGCCAGTTCCGGGACAGGGTCGAGGGAGCAGTACTTC

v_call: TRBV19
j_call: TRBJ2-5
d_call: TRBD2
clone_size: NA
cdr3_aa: CASRREAVGRETQYF
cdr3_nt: TGTGCCAGTCGTCGGGAGGCGGTGGGCAGGGAGACCCAGTACTTC

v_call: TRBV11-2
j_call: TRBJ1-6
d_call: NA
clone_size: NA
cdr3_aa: CASSSSDNSPLHF
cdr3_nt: TGTGCCAGCAGCTCCTCCGATAATTCACCCCTCCACTTT

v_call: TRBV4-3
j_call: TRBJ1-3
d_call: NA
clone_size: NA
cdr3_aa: CASSQDPNGGGNTIYF
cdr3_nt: TGCGCCAGCAGCCAAGATCCCAACGGAGGGGGAAACACCATATATTTT

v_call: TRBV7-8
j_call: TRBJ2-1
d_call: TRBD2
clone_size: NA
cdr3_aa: CASSEQPGTSGANEQFF
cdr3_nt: TGTGCCAGCAGCGAGCAGCCCGGGACTAGCGGAGCCAATGAGCAGTTCTTC

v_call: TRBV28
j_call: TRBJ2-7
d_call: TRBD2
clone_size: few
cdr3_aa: CASSLPSGHSYEQYF
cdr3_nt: TGTGCCAGCAGTTTACCTAGCGGTCACTCCTACGAGCAGTACTTC

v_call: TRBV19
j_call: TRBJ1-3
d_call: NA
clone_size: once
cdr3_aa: CASSRDTSSGNTIYF
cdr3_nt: TGTGCCAGTAGTCGGGACACTTCCTCTGGAAACACCATATATTTT

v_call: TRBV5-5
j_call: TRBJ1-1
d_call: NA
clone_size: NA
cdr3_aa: CASSFSTQAEAFF
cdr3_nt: TGTGCCAGCAGCTTCTCGACGCAGGCTGAAGCTTTCTTT

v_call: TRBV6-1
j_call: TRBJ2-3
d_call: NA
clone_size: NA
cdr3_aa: CASSVLASTDTQYF
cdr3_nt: TGTGCCAGCAGTGTTCTAGCCAGCACAGATACGCAGTATTTT

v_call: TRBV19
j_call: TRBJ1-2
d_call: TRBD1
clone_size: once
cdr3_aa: CASSKGTAESYTF
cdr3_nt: TGTGCCAGTAGTAAAGGGACAGCGGAGAGCTACACCTTC

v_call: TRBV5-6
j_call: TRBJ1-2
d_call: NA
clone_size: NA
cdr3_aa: CASSLGGPNMPGGYTF
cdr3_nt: TGTGCCAGCAGCCTAGGAGGTCCCAATATGCCCGGTGGCTACACCTTC

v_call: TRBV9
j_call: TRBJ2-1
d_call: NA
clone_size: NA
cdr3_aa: CASSDHGSVGNEQFF
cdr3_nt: TGTGCCAGCAGCGACCATGGGAGTGTGGGCAATGAGCAGTTCTTC

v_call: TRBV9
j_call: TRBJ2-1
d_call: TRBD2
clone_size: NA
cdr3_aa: CASSVAPREGLFEQFF
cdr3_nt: TGTGCCAGCAGCGTAGCTCCGCGGGAGGGCCTCTTTGAGCAGTTCTTC

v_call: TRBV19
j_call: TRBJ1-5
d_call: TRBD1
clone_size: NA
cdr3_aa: CASSTGTAAPYSNQPQHF
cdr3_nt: TGTGCCAGTAGTACCGGGACAGCCGCACCCTATAGCAATCAGCCCCAGCATTTT

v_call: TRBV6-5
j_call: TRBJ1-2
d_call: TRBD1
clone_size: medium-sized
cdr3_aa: CASSTRTGRAKGYTF
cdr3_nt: TGTGCCAGCAGTACCCGGACAGGGAGGGCCAAAGGCTACACCTTC

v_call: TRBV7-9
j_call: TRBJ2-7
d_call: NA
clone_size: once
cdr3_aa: CASSPRAVGATDEQYF
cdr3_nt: TGTGCCAGCAGCCCCCGTGCGGTAGGGGCGACCGACGAGCAGTACTTC

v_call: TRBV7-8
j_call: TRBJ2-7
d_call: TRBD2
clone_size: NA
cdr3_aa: CASSLDPSGRIGEQYF
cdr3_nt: TGTGCCAGCAGCTTAGACCCTAGCGGGAGGATAGGAGAGCAGTACTTC

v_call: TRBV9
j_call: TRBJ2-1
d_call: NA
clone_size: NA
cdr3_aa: CASSATLVGRKFF
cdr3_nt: TGTGCCAGCAGCGCCACACTTGTGGGGAGGAAGTTCTTC

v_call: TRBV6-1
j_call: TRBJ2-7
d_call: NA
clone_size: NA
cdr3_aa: CASSEGYSPGYEQYF
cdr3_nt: TGTGCCAGCAGTGAAGGGTACAGCCCAGGCTACGAGCAGTACTTC

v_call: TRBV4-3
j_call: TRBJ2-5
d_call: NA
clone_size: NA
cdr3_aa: CASSQDTGETQYF
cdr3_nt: TGCGCCAGCAGCCAAGATACAGGAGAGACCCAGTACTTC

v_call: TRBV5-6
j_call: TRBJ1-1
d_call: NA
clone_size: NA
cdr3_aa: CASSLGQGGSEAFF
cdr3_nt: TGTGCCAGCAGCTTGGGCCAGGGAGGCAGTGAAGCTTTCTTT

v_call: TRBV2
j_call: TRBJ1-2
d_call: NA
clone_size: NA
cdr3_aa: CASYTSKMNYGYTF
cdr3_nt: TGTGCCAGCTACACGTCAAAGATGAACTATGGCTACACCTTC

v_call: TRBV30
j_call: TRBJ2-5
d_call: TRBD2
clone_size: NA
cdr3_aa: CAWGAGGETQYF
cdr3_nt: TGTGCCTGGGGAGCGGGGGGGGAGACCCAGTACTTC

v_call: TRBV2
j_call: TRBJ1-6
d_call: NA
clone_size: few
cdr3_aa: CASNEGPANSPLHF
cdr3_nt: TGTGCCAGCAATGAGGGCCCTGCAAATTCACCCCTCCACTTT

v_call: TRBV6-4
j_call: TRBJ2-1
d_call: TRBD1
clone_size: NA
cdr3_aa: CASSTGTGGPYNEQFF
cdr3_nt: TGTGCCAGCAGCACCGGGACAGGGGGCCCCTACAATGAGCAGTTCTTC

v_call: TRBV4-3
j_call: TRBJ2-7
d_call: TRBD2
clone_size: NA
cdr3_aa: CASSQGWASGSYEQYF
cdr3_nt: TGCGCCAGCAGCCAGGGATGGGCTAGCGGGAGTTACGAGCAGTACTTC

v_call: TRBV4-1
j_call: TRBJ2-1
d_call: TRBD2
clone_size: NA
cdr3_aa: CASKRSPTGTSGGSSYNEQFF
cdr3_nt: TGCGCCAGCAAGCGGTCGCCGACCGGGACTAGCGGGGGAAGCTCCTACAATGAGCAGTTCTTC